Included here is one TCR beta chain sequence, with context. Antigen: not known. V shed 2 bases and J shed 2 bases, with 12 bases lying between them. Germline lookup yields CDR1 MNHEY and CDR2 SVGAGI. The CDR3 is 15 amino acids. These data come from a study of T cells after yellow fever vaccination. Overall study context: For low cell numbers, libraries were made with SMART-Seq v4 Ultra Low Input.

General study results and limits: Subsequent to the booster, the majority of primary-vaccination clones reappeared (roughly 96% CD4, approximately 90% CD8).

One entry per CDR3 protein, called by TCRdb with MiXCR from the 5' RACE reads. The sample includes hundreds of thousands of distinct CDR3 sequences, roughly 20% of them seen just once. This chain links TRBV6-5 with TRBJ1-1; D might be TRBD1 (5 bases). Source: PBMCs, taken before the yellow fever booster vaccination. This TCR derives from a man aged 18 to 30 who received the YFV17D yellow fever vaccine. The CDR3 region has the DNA TGTGCCAGCAGTTACCAACGGGGGGGAAACACTGAAGCTTTCTTT. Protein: CASSYQRGGNTEAFF.